The clone carrying this TCR beta chain was counted many times. What it recognizes is unknown. The CDR3 is 11 residues long. V lost 3 bases to trimming and J lost 3 bases, with 0 bases between them. This sample was taken from a study of neurological immune-mediated disorders. Whole-study findings and limits: Multiple sclerosis was found to have the least TCR clonal expansion, below healthy controls, and HTLV-1-associated myelopathy the most.

TCRdb reprocessed the 5' RACE reads with MiXCR, giving one entry per CDR3 protein. Of 31,000 or so distinct CDR3 sequences listed, over 1.2% are singletons. This chain links TRBV12-3 or TRBV12-4 with TRBJ1-5; D is unclear. This TCR was recovered from a woman aged 30 to 39 with multiple sclerosis. Sequences were obtained from PBMCs. CDR3 DNA: TGTGCCAGCAGTTTCAATCAGCCCCAGCATTTT. Amino acids: CASSFNQPQHF.